This entry is about one T cell receptor beta chain. The sample belongs to a study of blood T cell repertoires in COVID-19. Across the study: Sample material is recorded as cDNA or gDNA derived from T cells, B-cell-depleted T cells, or PBMCs.

This study enrolled people aged about 18 to 100 from 24 US geographic areas. Sequencing was performed with immunoSEQ multiplex PCR; in TCRdb, only in-frame clones are kept and a portion is missing. This table holds a few hundred thousand clones, around 84% found once. This CDR3 has 17 residues. Germline values: CDR1 KGHSH, CDR2 LQKENI. Trimming at V came to 3 bases and at J to 4 bases, leaving 13 bases not matched to a gene. The receptor's source is a man aged 30 to 45 with acute COVID-19. The sequenced sample was PBMCs or T cells enriched from blood (not recorded which). The J gene is TRBJ2-3, the V gene TRBV18, with 7 bases fitting TRBD2. This CDR3 reads CASSPSSEGGSPDTQYF. CDR3 coding DNA: TGTGCCAGCTCACCTTCTTCGGAGGGAGGGAGCCCAGATACGCAGTATTTT.